Below are 18 T cell receptor beta chains sequenced from a single sample in a study of blood T cell repertoires in COVID-19. TCRdb's table, derived via immunoSEQ multiplex PCR, lists solely in-frame clones and lacks some. Of roughly 65,000 clones in the sample, around 84% are singletons; the top ten hold around 4%. The sequencing sample was made of peripheral blood. The receptors here all came from a man over 45 with acute or convalescent COVID-19.

The chain recombines TRBV14 with TRBJ2-2, with D perhaps matching TRBD1 (7 bases). The ends were cut back, 3 bases at V and 6 bases at J, with 11 bases in the middle. CDR3 size: 14 residues. The germline V gene encodes CDR1 SGHDN and CDR2 FVKESK. CDR3 DNA sequence: TGTGCCAGCAGCCAGACAGGGACTTCCGGGGAGCTGTTTTTT. Protein product: CASSQTGTSGELFF.

The chain links TRBV16 to TRBJ1-5, with 10 bases matching TRBD1. Losses at the gene ends were 5 bases for V and 6 bases for J; bases not matched to a gene: 7. The CDR3 spans 15 residues. The germline V gene encodes CDR1 KGHSY and CDR2 FQNENV. The CDR3, as DNA: TGTGCCAGCAGCTCGACAGGGGGCGCGGGTCAGCCCCAGCATTTT. Protein: CASSSTGGAGQPQHF.

This chain joins TRBV15 and TRBJ1-6, with TRBD1 identical over 7 bases. The CDR3 contains 15 residues. V lost 3 bases and J lost 8; bases outside the gene matches: 7. Germline assignment: CDR1 LNHNV and CDR2 YYDKDF (reference sequence). The CDR3 spells CATSRLQGNDSPLHF. In DNA form, the CDR3 reads TGTGCCACCAGCAGGTTACAGGGGAACGATTCACCCCTCCACTTT.

This chain connects TRBV4-1 to TRBJ1-5, with a weak D call TRBD1 (6 bases). This CDR3 contains 18 residues. Germline V gene data show CDR1 as MGHRA and CDR2 as YSYEKL. Trimming pared 5 bases from V and 3 bases from J, leaving 23 bases between. The CDR3: CASSARSGGLDSNQPQHF. In DNA, the CDR3 is TGCGCCAGCAGCGCAAGGAGCGGGGGCCTGGACTCCAATCAGCCCCAGCATTTT.

CDR3: CASSERGEGEKLFF. The CDR3 bases are TGTGCCAGCAGTGAAAGGGGGGAGGGTGAAAAACTGTTTTTT. The chain recombines TRBV6-1 with TRBJ1-4, with D perhaps TRBD1 (6 bases). CDR3 length: 14 residues. Germline-derived CDR1 and CDR2 are MNHNS and SASEGT. The V and J ends lost 2 bases and 7 bases respectively, with 11 bases between them.

CDR3 nucleotides: TGTGCCAGCGGAGCTAGCGGGGCAGAGACCCAGTACTTC. Translated: CASGASGAETQYF. The V gene is TRBV7-9, the J gene TRBJ2-5; 9 bases are shared with TRBD2. With 8 bases clipped from V and 4 bases from J, the junction kept 5 bases outside the gene matches. The CDR3 has 13 residues. Germline CDR1 reads SEHNR; CDR2 reads FQNEAQ (reference sequence).

The chain is built from TRBV19 and TRBJ2-1; the D gene is possibly TRBD2 (5 bases). Germline V gene lookup returns CDR1 LNHDA and CDR2 SQIVND (reference sequence). The CDR3 spans 13 residues. V shed 10 bases and J shed 6 bases, with 16 bases lying between them. The CDR3 loop is CATSNRGTNEQFF. The CDR3 DNA reads as TGTGCCACCTCGAACCGGGGAACCAATGAGCAGTTCTTC.

The chain has TRBV5-1 and TRBJ2-1, with 9 bases identical to TRBD2. V was pared by 3 bases and J by 5 bases, with 12 bases of the junction left unmatched. This CDR3 region has 17 residues. Germline CDR1 and CDR2: SGHRS and YFSETQ. CDR3 sequence reads: CASSSGRLADSDNEQFF. In nucleotides, the CDR3 is TGCGCCAGCAGCTCCGGAAGACTAGCGGACTCTGACAATGAGCAGTTCTTC.

This chain uses TRBV5-5 with TRBJ2-5; no reliable D call. The V end lost 3 bases, the J end lost 5 bases, and 11 bases lay between the germline ends. Germline V gene sequence: CDR1 SGHKS, CDR2 YYEKEE (reference sequence). This CDR3 has 13 amino acids. This chain's CDR3 is CASSSRSVETQYF. The DNA of the CDR3 is TGTGCCAGCAGCTCCCGTTCCGTGGAGACCCAGTACTTC.

The J gene is TRBJ2-7, the V gene TRBV18, with 10 bases identical to TRBD2. J gave up 2 bases and V 6 bases, and 7 bases lay outside the gene matches. CDR3 length: 15 residues. The V gene's germline CDR1 is KGHSH and CDR2 LQKENI. Here the CDR3 reads CASSISGLAAYEQYF. The CDR3 DNA reads as TGTGCCAGCTCCATATCCGGACTAGCGGCCTACGAGCAGTACTTC.

As DNA, the CDR3 is TGTGCCAGCAGTTACAAGAGGGGGTCCCTAGGAGGCTACACCTTC. This codes for CASSYKRGSLGGYTF. The J gene is TRBJ1-2, the V gene TRBV6-5; D may be TRBD1 (6 bases). The V end lost 2 bases, the J end lost 8 bases, and 18 bases lay between the germline ends. The CDR3 runs to 15 residues. CDR1 is MNHEY, CDR2 SVGAGI, per germline.

This chain connects TRBV5-1 to TRBJ2-7; 7 positions match TRBD2. The V and J ends lost 0 bases and 1 base, in that order; junction bases with no gene match: 7. Germline assignment: CDR1 SGHRS and CDR2 YFSETQ. The CDR3 is 16 amino acids. Here the CDR3 DNA reads TGCGCCAGCAGCTTGGTAAGCGGGGCCGGGTCCTACGAGCAGTACTTC. This gives the protein CASSLVSGAGSYEQYF.

V and J are TRBV2 and TRBJ2-1; D is perhaps TRBD2 (5 bases). Germline loops: CDR1 SNHLY, CDR2 FYNNEI. V dropped 6 bases and J dropped 9 bases, with 9 bases sitting between them. The CDR3 loop spans 11 amino acids. The CDR3 reads CASSEGFEQFF. The CDR3 nucleotides are TGTGCCAGCAGCGAGGGTTTTGAGCAGTTCTTC.

The J gene is TRBJ1-5, the V gene TRBV18; 11 bases are shared with TRBD1. The V segment lost 6 bases and the J segment 2 bases; nucleotides outside the gene matches: 6. The CDR3 consists of 16 residues. CDR1 KGHSH and CDR2 LQKENI come from the germline V gene. Here the CDR3 DNA reads TGTGCCAGCTCGCTCGGGACAGGGGGAGGCAATCAGCCCCAGCATTTT. It specifies CASSLGTGGGNQPQHF.

The chain uses TRBV15 and TRBJ2-3; a weak D match, TRBD2 (5 bases). V lost 4 bases and J lost 0, with 8 bases in between. This CDR3 comprises 14 residues. The V gene's germline CDR1 is LNHNV and CDR2 YYDKDF (reference sequence). The CDR3 is CATSKTRSTDTQYF. The CDR3 DNA follows: TGTGCCACCAGCAAAACTAGGAGCACAGATACGCAGTATTTT.

This chain links TRBV3-1 (or the pseudogene TRBV3-2) with TRBJ2-1; 13 bases agree with TRBD2. V was pared by 4 bases and J by 1 base, with 4 bases of the junction left unmatched. The length of the CDR3 is 17 residues. Germline assignment: CDR1 LGHDT and CDR2 YNNKEL (reference sequence). DNA of the CDR3: TGTGCCAGCAGCCTGGGACTAGCGGGAAGATCCTACAATGAGCAGTTCTTC. It specifies CASSLGLAGRSYNEQFF.

The chain links TRBV7-6 to TRBJ2-5; 7 nucleotides agree with TRBD1. The length of the CDR3 is 16 residues. Germline loops: CDR1 SGHVS, CDR2 FNYEAQ. J gave up 3 bases and V 1 base, and 8 bases lay outside the gene matches. In DNA, the CDR3 is TGTGCCAGCAGCTTAGGAACAGGGGTTTTTAAAGAGACCCAGTACTTC. Amino acid sequence: CASSLGTGVFKETQYF. The full variable domain, in which reference TRBV7-6 and TRBJ2-5 provide the parts outside the CDR3, is GAGVSQSPRYKVTKRGQDVALRCDPISGHVSLYWYRQALGQGPEFLTYFNYEAQQDKSGLPNDRFSAERPEGSISTLTIQRTEQRDSAMYRCASSLGTGVFKETQYFGPGTRLLVL.

The chain couples TRBV24-1 to TRBJ1-2, with D unresolved. V lost 1 base and J 1 base, leaving 6 bases between the germline ends. Germline CDR1 is KGHDR and CDR2 is SFDVKD. The CDR3 extends over 14 amino acids. CDR3 protein: CATSDFPLNYGYTF. The CDR3 nucleotides are TGTGCCACCAGTGATTTCCCCCTTAACTATGGCTACACCTTC.